Shown below are 2 T cell receptor beta chains from a single sample sequenced in a study of T cell repertoires in cytomegalovirus infection. TCRdb analysed the reads with MiXCR anew, one entry per CDR3 protein. The table records hundreds of thousands of distinct CDR3 sequences, about 8.8% of them present only once. The sequencing sample was made of PBMCs. These receptors were obtained from a human donor in good health (CMV status not recorded). Some clones in this sample may be carry-over from other donors' samples.

The CDR3 reads CASGPGTTETQYF. CDR3 DNA sequence: TGCGCCAGCGGCCCAGGGACAACGGAGACCCAGTACTTC. This chain joins TRBV5-1 and TRBJ2-5, with a tentative D call TRBD1 (6 bases). CDR3 length: 13 residues. Germline loops: CDR1 SGHRS, CDR2 YFSETQ. V was cut by 7 bases and J by 5 bases, with 15 bases left in between.

This clonotype came up many times. This rearrangement joins TRBV7-2 to TRBJ2-3; D unresolved. The CDR3 runs to 12 residues. V was clipped by 3 bases and J by 9 bases, with 10 bases between them. Germline V gene data show CDR1 as SGHTA and CDR2 as FQGNSA. The DNA of the CDR3 is TGTGCCAGCAGCTTCGAGTTGGGCACGCAGTATTTT. Protein product: CASSFELGTQYF.